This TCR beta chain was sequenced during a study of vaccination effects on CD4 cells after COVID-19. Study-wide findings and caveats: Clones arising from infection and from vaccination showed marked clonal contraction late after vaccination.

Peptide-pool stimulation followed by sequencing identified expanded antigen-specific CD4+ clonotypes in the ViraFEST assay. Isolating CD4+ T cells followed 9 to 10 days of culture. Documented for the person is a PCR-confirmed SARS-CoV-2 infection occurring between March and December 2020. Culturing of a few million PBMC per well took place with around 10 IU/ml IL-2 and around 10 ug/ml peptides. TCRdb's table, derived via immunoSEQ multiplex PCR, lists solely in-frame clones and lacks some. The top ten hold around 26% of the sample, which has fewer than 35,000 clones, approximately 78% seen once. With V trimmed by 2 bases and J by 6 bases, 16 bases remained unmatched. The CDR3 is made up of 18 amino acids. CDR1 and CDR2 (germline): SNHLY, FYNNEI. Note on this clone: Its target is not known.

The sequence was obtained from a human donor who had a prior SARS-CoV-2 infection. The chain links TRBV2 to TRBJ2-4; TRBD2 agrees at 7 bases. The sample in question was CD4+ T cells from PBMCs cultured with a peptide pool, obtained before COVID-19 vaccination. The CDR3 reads CASSERLGFAGEGNIQYF. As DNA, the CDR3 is TGTGCCAGCAGTGAAAGGTTGGGGTTCGCGGGAGAGGGAAACATTCAGTACTTC. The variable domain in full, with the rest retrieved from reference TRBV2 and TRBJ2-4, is EPEVTQTPSHQVTQMGQEVILRCVPISNHLYFYWYRQILGQKVEFLVSFYNNEISEKSEIFDDQFSVERPDGSNFTLKIRSTKLEDSAMYFCASSERLGFAGEGNIQYFGAGTRLSVL.